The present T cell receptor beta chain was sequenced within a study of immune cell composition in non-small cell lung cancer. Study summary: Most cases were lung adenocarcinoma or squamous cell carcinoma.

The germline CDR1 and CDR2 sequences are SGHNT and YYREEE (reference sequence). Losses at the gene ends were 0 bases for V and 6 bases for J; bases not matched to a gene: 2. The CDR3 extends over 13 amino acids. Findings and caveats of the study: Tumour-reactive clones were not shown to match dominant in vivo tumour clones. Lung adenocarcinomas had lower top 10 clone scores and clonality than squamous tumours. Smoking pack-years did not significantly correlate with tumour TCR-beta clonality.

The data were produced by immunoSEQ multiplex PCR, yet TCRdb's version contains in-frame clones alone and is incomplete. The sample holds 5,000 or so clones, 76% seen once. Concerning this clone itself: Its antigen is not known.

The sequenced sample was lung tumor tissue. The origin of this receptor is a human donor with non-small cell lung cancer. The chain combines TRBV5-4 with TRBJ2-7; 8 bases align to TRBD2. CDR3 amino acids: CASSLVREAEQYF. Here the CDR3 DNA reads TGTGCCAGCAGCTTGGTGCGGGAGGCCGAGCAGTACTTC.